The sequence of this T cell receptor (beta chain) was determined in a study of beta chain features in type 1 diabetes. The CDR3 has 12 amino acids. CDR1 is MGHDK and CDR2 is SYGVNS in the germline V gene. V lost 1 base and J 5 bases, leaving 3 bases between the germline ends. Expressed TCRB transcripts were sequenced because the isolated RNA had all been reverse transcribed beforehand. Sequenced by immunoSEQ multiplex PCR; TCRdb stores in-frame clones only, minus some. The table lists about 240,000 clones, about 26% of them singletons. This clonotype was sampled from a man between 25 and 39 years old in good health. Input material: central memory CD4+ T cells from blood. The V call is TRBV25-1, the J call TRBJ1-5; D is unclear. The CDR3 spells CASSELDQPQHF. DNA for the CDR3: TGTGCCAGCAGTGAATTAGATCAGCCCCAGCATTTT.